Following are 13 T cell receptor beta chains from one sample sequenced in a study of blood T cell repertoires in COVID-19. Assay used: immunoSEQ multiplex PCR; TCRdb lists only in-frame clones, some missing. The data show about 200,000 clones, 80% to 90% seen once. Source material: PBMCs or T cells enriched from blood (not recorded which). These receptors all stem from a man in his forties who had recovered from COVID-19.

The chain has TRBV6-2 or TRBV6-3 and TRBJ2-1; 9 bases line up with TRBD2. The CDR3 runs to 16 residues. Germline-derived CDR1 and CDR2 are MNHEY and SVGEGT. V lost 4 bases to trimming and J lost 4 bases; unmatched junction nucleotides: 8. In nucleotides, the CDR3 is TGTGCCAGCAGTTGGTTTATGCGGGAGGGTTACAATGAGCAGTTCTTC. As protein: CASSWFMREGYNEQFF.

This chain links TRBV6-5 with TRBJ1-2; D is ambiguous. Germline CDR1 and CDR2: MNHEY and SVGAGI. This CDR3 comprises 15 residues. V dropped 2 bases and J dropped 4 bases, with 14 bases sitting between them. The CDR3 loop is CASSYRPDSGYGYTF. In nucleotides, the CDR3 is TGTGCCAGCAGTTACCGACCAGACTCTGGCTATGGCTACACCTTC.

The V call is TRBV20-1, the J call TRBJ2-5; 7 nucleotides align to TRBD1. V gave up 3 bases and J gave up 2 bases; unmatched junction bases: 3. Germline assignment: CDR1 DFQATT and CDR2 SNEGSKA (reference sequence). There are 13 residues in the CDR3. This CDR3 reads CSASRGQQETQYF. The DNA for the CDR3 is TGCAGTGCTAGTAGGGGACAGCAAGAGACCCAGTACTTC.

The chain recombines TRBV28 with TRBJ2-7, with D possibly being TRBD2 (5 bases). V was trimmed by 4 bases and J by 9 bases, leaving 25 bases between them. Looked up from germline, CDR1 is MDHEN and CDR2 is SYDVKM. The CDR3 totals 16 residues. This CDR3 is CASSSPSSGMVRLQYF. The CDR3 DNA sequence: TGTGCCAGCAGTTCCCCGTCATCGGGAATGGTACGGTTGCAGTACTTC.

The DNA of the CDR3 is TGCGCCAGCAGTGAGAGGGGAAGCGGGATCTACACCGGGGAGCTGTTTTTT. Residues: CASSERGSGIYTGELFF. This chain uses TRBV10-2 with TRBJ2-2; 7 bases align to TRBD2. CDR3 length: 17 residues. CDR1 and CDR2 from the germline V gene are WSHSY and SAAADI. Trimming removed 2 bases from V and 3 bases from J; junction bases left unmatched: 9.

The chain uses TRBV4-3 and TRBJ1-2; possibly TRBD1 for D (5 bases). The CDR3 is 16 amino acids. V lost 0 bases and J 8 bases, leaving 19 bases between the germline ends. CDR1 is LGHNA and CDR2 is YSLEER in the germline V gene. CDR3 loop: CASSQDRTGGGEGYTF. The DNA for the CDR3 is TGCGCCAGCAGCCAAGATAGGACGGGTGGGGGGGAAGGCTACACCTTC.

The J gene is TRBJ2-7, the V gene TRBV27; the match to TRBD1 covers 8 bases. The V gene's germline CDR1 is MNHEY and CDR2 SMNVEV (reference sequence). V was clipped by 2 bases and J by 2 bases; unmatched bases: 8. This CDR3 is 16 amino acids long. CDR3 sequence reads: CASSLVLGQGPYEQYF. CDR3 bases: TGTGCCAGCAGTTTAGTCCTTGGACAGGGACCCTACGAGCAGTACTTC.

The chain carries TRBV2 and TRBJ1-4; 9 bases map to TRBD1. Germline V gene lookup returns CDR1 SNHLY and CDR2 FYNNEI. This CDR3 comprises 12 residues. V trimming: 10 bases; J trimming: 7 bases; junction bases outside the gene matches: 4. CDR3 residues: CAMGQGAEKLFF. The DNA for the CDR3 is TGTGCCATGGGACAGGGAGCTGAAAAACTGTTTTTT.

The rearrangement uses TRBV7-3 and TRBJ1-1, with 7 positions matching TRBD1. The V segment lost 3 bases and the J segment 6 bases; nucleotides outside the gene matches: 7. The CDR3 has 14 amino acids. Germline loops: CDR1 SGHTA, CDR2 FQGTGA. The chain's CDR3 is CASSFDREGAEAFF. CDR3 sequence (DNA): TGTGCCAGCAGCTTCGACAGGGAAGGGGCTGAAGCTTTCTTT.

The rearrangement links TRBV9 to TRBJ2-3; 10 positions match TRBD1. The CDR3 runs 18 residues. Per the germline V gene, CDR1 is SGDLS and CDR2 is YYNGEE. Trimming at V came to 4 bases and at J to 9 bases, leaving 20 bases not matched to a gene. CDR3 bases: TGTGCCAGCAGCCTAGATGAGCGGGGGACAGGGGCGGTGAGGACGCAGTATTTT. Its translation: CASSLDERGTGAVRTQYF.

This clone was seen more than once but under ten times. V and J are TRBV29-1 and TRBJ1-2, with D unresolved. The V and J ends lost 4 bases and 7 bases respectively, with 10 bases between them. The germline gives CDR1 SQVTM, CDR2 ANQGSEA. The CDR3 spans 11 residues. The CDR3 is CSVVSAGGYTF. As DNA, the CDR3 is TGCAGCGTTGTAAGTGCGGGTGGCTACACCTTC.

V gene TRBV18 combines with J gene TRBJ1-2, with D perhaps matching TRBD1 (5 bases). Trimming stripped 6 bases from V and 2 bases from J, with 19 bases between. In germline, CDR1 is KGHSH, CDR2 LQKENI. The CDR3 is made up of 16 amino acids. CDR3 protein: CASSTQEGRENYGYTF. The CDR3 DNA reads TGTGCCAGCTCTACCCAGGAGGGCAGGGAGAACTATGGCTACACCTTC.

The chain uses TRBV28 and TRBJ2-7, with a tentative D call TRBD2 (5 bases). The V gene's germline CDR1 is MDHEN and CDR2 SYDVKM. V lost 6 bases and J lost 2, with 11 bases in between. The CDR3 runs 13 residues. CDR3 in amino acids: CASRRPGTYEQYF. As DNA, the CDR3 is TGTGCCAGCAGGCGACCGGGGACCTACGAGCAGTACTTC.